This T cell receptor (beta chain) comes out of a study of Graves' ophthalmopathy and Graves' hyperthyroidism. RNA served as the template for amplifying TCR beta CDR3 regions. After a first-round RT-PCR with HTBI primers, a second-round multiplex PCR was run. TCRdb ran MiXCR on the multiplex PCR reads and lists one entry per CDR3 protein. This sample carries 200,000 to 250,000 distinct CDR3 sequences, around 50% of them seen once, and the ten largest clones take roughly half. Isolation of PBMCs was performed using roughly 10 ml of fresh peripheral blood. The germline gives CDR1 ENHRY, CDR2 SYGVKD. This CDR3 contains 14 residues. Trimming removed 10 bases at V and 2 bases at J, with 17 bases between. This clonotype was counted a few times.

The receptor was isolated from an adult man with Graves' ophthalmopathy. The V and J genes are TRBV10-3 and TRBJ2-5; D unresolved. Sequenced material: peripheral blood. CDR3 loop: CASSQGRAQETQYF. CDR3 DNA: TGTGCCAGCAGCCAAGGACGGGCACAAGAGACCCAGTACTTC.